A selection of T cell receptor beta chains follows, all from one sample in a study of CD8+ T cells in alopecia areata. Assay: immunoSEQ multiplex PCR; the TCRdb copy retains only in-frame clones and omits some. This table holds about 210,000 clones, approximately 72% found once. This material consisted of CD4+ T cells sorted from blood, taken at approximately week 45, from a patient treated with tofacitinib. These receptors all stem from a human donor with alopecia areata. Each CDR3 is given with its conserved first and last residue. The D gene is left open where the match is weak. Only part of the rows carry a size: once, few, many, or a class if the clone is expanded.

clone_size: -; j_call: TRBJ2-6; d_call: -; v_call: TRBV10-3; cdr3_nt: TGTGCCATCACCGGAGGGATACTCGGGGCCAACGTCCTGACTTTC; cdr3_aa: CAITGGILGANVLTF
clone_size: -; j_call: TRBJ2-7; d_call: TRBD1; v_call: TRBV2; cdr3_nt: TGTGCCAGGAGGGACAGCTCCTACGAGCAGTACTTC; cdr3_aa: CARRDSSYEQYF
clone_size: few; j_call: TRBJ1-6; d_call: -; v_call: TRBV30; cdr3_nt: TGTGCCTGGAAAGGTCAGGGTAAATCACCCCTCCACTTT; cdr3_aa: CAWKGQGKSPLHF
clone_size: -; j_call: TRBJ1-5; d_call: -; v_call: TRBV4-3; cdr3_nt: TGCGCCAGCAGCCAAGAAATCTCAGGGCTTAAAAATCAGCCCCAGCATTTT; cdr3_aa: CASSQEISGLKNQPQHF
clone_size: -; j_call: TRBJ2-2; d_call: -; v_call: TRBV29-1; cdr3_nt: TGCAGCGTTGTGAAGGGGAACACCGGGGAGCTGTTTTTT; cdr3_aa: CSVVKGNTGELFF
clone_size: -; j_call: TRBJ1-6; d_call: TRBD1; v_call: TRBV5-6; cdr3_nt: TGTGCCAGCTCGGGGGGACAGGGGATACCCCCCTATAATTCACCCCTCCACTTT; cdr3_aa: CASSGGQGIPPYNSPLHF
clone_size: once; j_call: TRBJ2-3; d_call: -; v_call: TRBV30; cdr3_nt: TGTGCCTGGCATGGAGGGGGTACGCAGTATTTT; cdr3_aa: CAWHGGGTQYF
clone_size: -; j_call: TRBJ1-5; d_call: TRBD1; v_call: TRBV5-6; cdr3_nt: TGTGCCAGCAGCTCCAGGGGGCGCGGGAGCAATCAGCCCCAGCATTTT; cdr3_aa: CASSSRGRGSNQPQHF
clone_size: -; j_call: TRBJ1-5; d_call: TRBD1; v_call: TRBV4-1; cdr3_nt: TGCGCCAGCAGCCAAGCTGGGCAGGGGGCAGGACAGCCCCAGCATTTT; cdr3_aa: CASSQAGQGAGQPQHF
clone_size: -; j_call: TRBJ1-2; d_call: -; v_call: TRBV29-1; cdr3_nt: TGCAGCGTTGTAGGGGGAGACTATGGCTACACCTTC; cdr3_aa: CSVVGGDYGYTF
clone_size: -; j_call: TRBJ1-2; d_call: -; v_call: TRBV29-1; cdr3_nt: TGCAGCGTTGTGGGTCCGGTCTCTAACTATGGCTACACCTTC; cdr3_aa: CSVVGPVSNYGYTF